A selection of T cell receptor beta chains follows, all from one sample in a study of blood T cells in healthy people across ages. Using its own MiXCR run on the 5' RACE reads, TCRdb lists one record per CDR3 protein. The sample lists roughly 1.7 million distinct CDR3 sequences, about 35% occurring once. Material for sequencing was blood. These receptors all stem from a woman in her 30s in good health. CDR3s include the opening cysteine and the closing phenylalanine or tryptophan. Fields, in order: CDR3 protein, CDR3 DNA, D gene, J gene, clone size, V gene. D genes are given only for firm matches. Clone sizes are given selectively: once, few, many, or a class where the clone is expanded.

CDR3: CASSFPGTGNEKLFF
DNA: TGTGCCAGCAGCTTCCCCGGGACGGGTAATGAAAAACTGTTTTTT
D: NA
J: TRBJ1-4
size: NA
V: TRBV7-9

CDR3: CASILAGREYGELFF
DNA: TGTGCCAGCATCCTAGCGGGGAGGGAATACGGGGAGCTGTTTTTT
D: TRBD2
J: TRBJ2-2
size: few
V: TRBV12-3/TRBV12-4

CDR3: CASSLAGGAFTDTQYF
DNA: TGTGCCAGCAGCTTAGCGGGGGGCGCCTTCACAGATACGCAGTATTTT
D: NA
J: TRBJ2-3
size: few
V: TRBV7-6

CDR3: CASSLDSLYGEINEKLFF
DNA: TGTGCCAGCAGCTTAGATTCGTTATATGGGGAAATTAATGAAAAACTGTTTTTT
D: NA
J: TRBJ1-4
size: NA
V: TRBV11-2

CDR3: CTIRDRGAQPQHF
DNA: TGTACCATCAGGGACAGGGGTGCCCAGCCCCAGCATTTT
D: TRBD1
J: TRBJ1-5
size: NA
V: TRBV10-3

CDR3: CASSPSLLGMTEQYF
DNA: TGTGCCAGCAGCCCCTCACTTCTAGGAATGACGGAGCAGTACTTC
D: NA
J: TRBJ2-7
size: many
V: TRBV3-1

CDR3: CASSSGLGYEQYF
DNA: TGTGCCAGCAGCTCGGGACTTGGGTACGAGCAGTACTTC
D: NA
J: TRBJ2-7
size: many
V: TRBV2

CDR3: CASTLGGLAGELDTQYF
DNA: TGTGCCAGCACCCTGGGAGGGCTAGCGGGAGAGTTGGATACGCAGTATTTT
D: TRBD2
J: TRBJ2-3
size: NA
V: TRBV28

CDR3: CSVEGRGRKQETQYF
DNA: TGCAGCGTTGAAGGGAGGGGGCGAAAGCAAGAGACCCAGTACTTC
D: NA
J: TRBJ2-5
size: NA
V: TRBV29-1

CDR3: CASSAGQGEGTDTQYF
DNA: TGTGCCAGCAGCGCCGGACAGGGAGAGGGCACAGATACGCAGTATTTT
D: TRBD1
J: TRBJ2-3
size: few
V: TRBV4-2

CDR3: CSAPGLAAFSFSYEQYF
DNA: TGCAGTGCCCCGGGACTAGCGGCCTTTTCCTTCTCTTACGAGCAGTACTTC
D: TRBD2
J: TRBJ2-7
size: few
V: TRBV20-1

CDR3: CASSTTRGGEQYF
DNA: TGTGCCAGCAGCACCACCCGTGGGGGCGAGCAGTACTTC
D: NA
J: TRBJ2-7
size: few
V: TRBV3-1

CDR3: CAISELQYEQYF
DNA: TGTGCCATCAGTGAATTGCAGTACGAGCAGTACTTC
D: NA
J: TRBJ2-7
size: few
V: TRBV10-3

CDR3: CASSGLVRGGGYEQYF
DNA: TGTGCCAGCAGCGGCTTGGTCCGGGGCGGGGGATACGAGCAGTACTTC
D: TRBD2
J: TRBJ2-7
size: NA
V: TRBV5-6

CDR3: CASSGSWTQPQHF
DNA: TGTGCCAGCAGTGGCAGCTGGACTCAGCCCCAGCATTTT
D: NA
J: TRBJ1-5
size: NA
V: TRBV6-1

CDR3: CASGTDANEKLFF
DNA: TGTGCCAGCGGGACGGACGCTAATGAAAAACTGTTTTTT
D: NA
J: TRBJ1-4
size: NA
V: TRBV6-1

CDR3: CASSLRGELGTGELFF
DNA: TGCGCCAGCAGCTTGCGGGGGGAGTTAGGCACCGGGGAGCTGTTTTTT
D: TRBD2
J: TRBJ2-2
size: NA
V: TRBV5-1

CDR3: CASSEAVEIQYF
DNA: TGTGCCAGCAGTGAAGCGGTTGAGATCCAGTACTTC
D: NA
J: TRBJ2-5
size: NA
V: TRBV2